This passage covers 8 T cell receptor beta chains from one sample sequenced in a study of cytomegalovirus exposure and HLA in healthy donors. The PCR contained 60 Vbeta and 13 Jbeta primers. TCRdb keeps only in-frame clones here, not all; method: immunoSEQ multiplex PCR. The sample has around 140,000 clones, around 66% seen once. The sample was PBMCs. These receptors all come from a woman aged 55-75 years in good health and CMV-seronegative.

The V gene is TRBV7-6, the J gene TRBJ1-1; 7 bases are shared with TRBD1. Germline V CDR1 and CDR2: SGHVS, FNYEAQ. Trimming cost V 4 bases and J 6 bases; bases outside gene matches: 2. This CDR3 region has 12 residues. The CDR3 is CASSSGQAEAFF. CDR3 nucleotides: TGTGCCAGCAGCTCTGGACAGGCTGAAGCTTTCTTT.

The CDR3 reads CASSYRTVNTEAFF. CDR3 DNA sequence: TGTGCCAGCAGTTACAGGACAGTGAACACTGAAGCTTTCTTT. The chain links TRBV6-5 to TRBJ1-1; D is perhaps TRBD1 (6 bases). This CDR3 region has 14 residues. CDR1 and CDR2 from the germline V gene are MNHEY and SVGAGI. The germline V and J ends were trimmed by 2 bases and 0 bases, with 7 bases remaining between them.

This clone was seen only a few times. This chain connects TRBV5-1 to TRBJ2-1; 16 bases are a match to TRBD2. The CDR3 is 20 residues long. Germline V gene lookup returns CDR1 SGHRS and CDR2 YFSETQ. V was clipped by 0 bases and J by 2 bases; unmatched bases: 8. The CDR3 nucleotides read TGCGCCAGCAGCTTGGCAAGGGGACTAGCGGGAGGGCCGCCCTACAATGAGCAGTTCTTC. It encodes CASSLARGLAGGPPYNEQFF. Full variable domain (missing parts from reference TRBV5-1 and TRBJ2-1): KAGVTQTPRYLIKTRGQQVTLSCSPISGHRSVSWYQQTPGQGLQFLFEYFSETQRNKGNFPGRFSGRQFSNSRSEMNVSTLELGDSALYLCASSLARGLAGGPPYNEQFFGPGTRLTVL.

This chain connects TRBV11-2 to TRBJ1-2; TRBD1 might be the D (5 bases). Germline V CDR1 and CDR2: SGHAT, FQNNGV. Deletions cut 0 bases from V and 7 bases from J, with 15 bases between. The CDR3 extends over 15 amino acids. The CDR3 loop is CASSLDRAGWAGYTF. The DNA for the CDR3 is TGTGCCAGCAGCTTAGATCGGGCAGGGTGGGCTGGCTACACCTTC.

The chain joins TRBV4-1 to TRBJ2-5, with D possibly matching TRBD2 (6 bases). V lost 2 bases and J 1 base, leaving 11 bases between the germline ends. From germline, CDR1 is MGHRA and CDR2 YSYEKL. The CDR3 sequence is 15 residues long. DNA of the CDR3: TGCGCCAGCAGCCAACATAGGGACTCCCAAGAGACCCAGTACTTC. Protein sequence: CASSQHRDSQETQYF.

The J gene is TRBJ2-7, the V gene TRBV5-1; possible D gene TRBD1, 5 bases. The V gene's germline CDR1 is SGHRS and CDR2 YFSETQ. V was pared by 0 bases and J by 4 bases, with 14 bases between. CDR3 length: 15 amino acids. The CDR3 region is CASSLVPQGSYEQYF. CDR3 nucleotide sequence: TGCGCCAGCAGCTTGGTTCCGCAGGGAAGTTACGAGCAGTACTTC.

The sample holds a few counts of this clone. The CDR3 here is CASSEDRGNTGELFF. CDR3 sequence (DNA): TGTGCCAGCAGTGAAGACAGGGGAAACACCGGGGAGCTGTTTTTT. This chain links TRBV6-1 with TRBJ2-2; 7 bases align to TRBD1. Per germline, CDR1 MNHNS and CDR2 SASEGT. Trimming at V came to 1 base and at J to 2 bases, leaving 1 base not matched to a gene. The CDR3 contains 15 residues.

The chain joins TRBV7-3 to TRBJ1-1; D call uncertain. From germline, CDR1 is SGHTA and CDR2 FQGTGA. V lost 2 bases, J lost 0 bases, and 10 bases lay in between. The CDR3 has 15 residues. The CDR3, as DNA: TGTGCCAGCAGCTTAGGTGGTTACATGAACACTGAAGCTTTCTTT. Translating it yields CASSLGGYMNTEAFF.